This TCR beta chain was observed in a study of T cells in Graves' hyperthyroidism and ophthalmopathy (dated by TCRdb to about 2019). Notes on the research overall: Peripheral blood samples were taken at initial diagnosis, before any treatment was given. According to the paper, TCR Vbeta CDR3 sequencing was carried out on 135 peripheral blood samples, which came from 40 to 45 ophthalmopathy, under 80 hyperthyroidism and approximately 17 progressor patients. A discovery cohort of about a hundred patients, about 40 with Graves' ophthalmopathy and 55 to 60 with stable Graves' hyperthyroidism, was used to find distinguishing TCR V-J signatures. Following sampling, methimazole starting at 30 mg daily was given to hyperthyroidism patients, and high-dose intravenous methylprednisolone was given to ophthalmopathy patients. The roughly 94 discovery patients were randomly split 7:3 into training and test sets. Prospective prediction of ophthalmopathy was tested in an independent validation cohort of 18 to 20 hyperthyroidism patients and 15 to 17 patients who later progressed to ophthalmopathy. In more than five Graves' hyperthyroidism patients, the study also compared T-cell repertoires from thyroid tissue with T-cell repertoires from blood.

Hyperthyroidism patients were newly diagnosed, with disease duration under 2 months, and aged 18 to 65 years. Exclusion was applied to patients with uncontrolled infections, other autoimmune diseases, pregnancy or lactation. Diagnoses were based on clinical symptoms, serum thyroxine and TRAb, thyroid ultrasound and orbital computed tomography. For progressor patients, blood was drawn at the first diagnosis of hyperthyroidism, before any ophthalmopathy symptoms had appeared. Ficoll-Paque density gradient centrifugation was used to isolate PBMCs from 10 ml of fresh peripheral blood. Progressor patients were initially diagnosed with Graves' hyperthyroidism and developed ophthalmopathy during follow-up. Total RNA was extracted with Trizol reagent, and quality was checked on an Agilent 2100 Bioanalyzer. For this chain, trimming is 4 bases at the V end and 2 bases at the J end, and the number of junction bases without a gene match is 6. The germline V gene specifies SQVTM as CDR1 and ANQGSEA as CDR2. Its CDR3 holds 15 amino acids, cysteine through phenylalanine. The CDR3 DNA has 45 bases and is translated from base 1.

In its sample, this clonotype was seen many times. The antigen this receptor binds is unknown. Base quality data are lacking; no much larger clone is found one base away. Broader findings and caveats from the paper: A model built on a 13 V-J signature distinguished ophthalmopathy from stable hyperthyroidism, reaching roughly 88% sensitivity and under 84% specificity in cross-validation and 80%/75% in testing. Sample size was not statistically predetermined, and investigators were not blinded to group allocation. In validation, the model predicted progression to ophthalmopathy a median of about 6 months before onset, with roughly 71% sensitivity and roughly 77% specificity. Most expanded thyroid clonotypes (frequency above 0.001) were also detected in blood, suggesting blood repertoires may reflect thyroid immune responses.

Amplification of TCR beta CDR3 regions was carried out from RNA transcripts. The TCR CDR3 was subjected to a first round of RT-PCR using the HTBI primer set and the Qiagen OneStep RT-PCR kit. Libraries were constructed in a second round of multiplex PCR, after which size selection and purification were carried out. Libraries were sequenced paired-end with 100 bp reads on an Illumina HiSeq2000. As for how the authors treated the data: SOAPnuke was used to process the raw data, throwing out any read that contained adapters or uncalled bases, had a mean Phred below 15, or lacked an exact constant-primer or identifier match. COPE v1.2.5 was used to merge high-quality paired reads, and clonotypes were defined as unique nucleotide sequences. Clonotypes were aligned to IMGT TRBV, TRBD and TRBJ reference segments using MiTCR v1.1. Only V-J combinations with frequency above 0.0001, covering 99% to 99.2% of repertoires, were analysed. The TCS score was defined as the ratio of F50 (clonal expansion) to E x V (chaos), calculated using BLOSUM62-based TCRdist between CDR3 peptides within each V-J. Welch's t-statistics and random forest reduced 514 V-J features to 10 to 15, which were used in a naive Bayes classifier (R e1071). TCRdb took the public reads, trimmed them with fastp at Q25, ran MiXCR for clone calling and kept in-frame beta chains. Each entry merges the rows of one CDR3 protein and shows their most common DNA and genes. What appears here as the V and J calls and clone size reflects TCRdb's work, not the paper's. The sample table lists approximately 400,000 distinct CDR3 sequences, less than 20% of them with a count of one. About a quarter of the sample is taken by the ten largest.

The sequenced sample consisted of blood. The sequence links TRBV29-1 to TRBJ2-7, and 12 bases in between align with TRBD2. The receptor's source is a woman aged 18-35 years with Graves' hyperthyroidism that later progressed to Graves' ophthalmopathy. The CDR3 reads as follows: CSVGLRTSGTYEQYF. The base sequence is TGCAGCGTTGGGCTGCGGACTAGCGGGACCTACGAGCAGTACTTC.